This is a list of T cell receptor beta chains from one sample in a study of blood T cell repertoires in COVID-19. The data were produced by immunoSEQ multiplex PCR, yet TCRdb's version contains in-frame clones alone and is incomplete. The top ten hold less than 8.5% of the sample, which has under 150,000 clones, approximately 91% seen once. The sample was peripheral blood. These receptors came from a woman in her 70s who had recovered from COVID-19. Each CDR3 is given without its conserved first and last residue. D genes are given only for firm matches. Part of the rows lack a size; the others show once, few, many or a class for expanded clones.

d_call	clone_size	v_call	j_call	cdr3_aa
TRBD1	once	TRBV12-3/TRBV12-4	TRBJ1-5	ASRKTGDQPQH
-	-	TRBV5-6	TRBJ1-1	ASFQGNTEAF
-	-	TRBV19	TRBJ1-5	ASSKTGFDQPQH
TRBD2	once	TRBV10-3	TRBJ2-1	AIKGVLAGGWF
TRBD2	few	TRBV7-6	TRBJ2-1	ASSLELAGGYEQF
-	-	TRBV6-5	TRBJ2-5	ASSPFSGLQETQY
TRBD2	-	TRBV30	TRBJ2-4	AWTGAGGLAKNIQY
-	few	TRBV29-1	TRBJ1-3	SVLPGGGNTIY
-	-	TRBV5-6	TRBJ1-2	ARLGGYGYT
-	-	TRBV3-1/TRBV3-2	TRBJ2-7	ASSQIYEQY
-	-	TRBV3-1/TRBV3-2	TRBJ1-4	ASSPLGTYPGEKLF
-	-	TRBV30	TRBJ2-3	AWSGWAPGTDTQY
-	-	TRBV20-1	TRBJ1-3	SASDPPRGSSGNTIY
TRBD2	-	TRBV5-1	TRBJ2-1	ASSLGLPGTSTRRDNEQF
TRBD2	-	TRBV15	TRBJ2-6	ATSRDGGDPSGANVLT
-	-	TRBV6-5	TRBJ2-2	ASSRGAGTGELF
-	-	TRBV7-9	TRBJ2-7	ASSLEGVADAWEQY
-	-	TRBV2	TRBJ2-7	ASSDGRNPYEQY
-	-	TRBV4-3	TRBJ2-1	ASSQDRQIKGNEQF
-	-	TRBV4-1	TRBJ2-1	ASSQDVAREQF
-	-	TRBV4-2	TRBJ2-7	ASSQDPTRGYEQY
TRBD1	-	TRBV2	TRBJ2-7	ASTGDRLGWEQY
-	-	TRBV15	TRBJ1-2	ATSRGVTGTYGYT
-	-	TRBV10-1	TRBJ2-5	ASSTNQETQY
-	-	TRBV5-1	TRBJ2-3	ASSLSGGGTDTQY
TRBD2	-	TRBV11-2	TRBJ2-3	ASSSLAGGVTDTQY
-	-	TRBV2	TRBJ2-7	ASSDSLTYEQY
TRBD1	-	TRBV6-2/TRBV6-3	TRBJ2-1	ASSLVAGGNEQF
TRBD2	-	TRBV19	TRBJ2-3	ASSPLAGGPHTQY
-	once	TRBV28	TRBJ2-7	ASSLHGYEQY
-	-	TRBV28	TRBJ1-2	ASSRDQGRVGGYT
-	-	TRBV4-2	TRBJ1-1	ASSHGGGADEAF
TRBD2	-	TRBV4-2	TRBJ2-5	ASSQVAGLAGGSSETQY
TRBD2	-	TRBV7-6	TRBJ2-1	ASSLAGGEQF
TRBD1	-	TRBV5-6	TRBJ2-5	ASSPGQGRGTQY
TRBD2	-	TRBV6-5	TRBJ2-2	ASSYGGRRTGELF
-	-	TRBV19	TRBJ1-1	ASSFQQNTEAF
-	once	TRBV19	TRBJ1-2	ASSIDGAHRSGYT
-	-	TRBV30	TRBJ1-6	AWSVVGGSPLH
TRBD1	once	TRBV30	TRBJ1-2	AWSHTGGDGYT
-	-	TRBV4-2	TRBJ2-7	ASSQGAVSSYEQY
-	-	TRBV10-3	TRBJ1-1	AISGDTENTEAF